The 13 T cell receptor beta chains reported below all come from one sample, sequenced in a study of human T cells and chemical hapten exposure. TCRdb reanalysed the RACE reads using MiXCR and keeps one entry per CDR3 protein. The data contain 300,000 to 350,000 distinct CDR3 sequences, around 7% of them singletons. Stated time point: patch test 1, 2 weeks after DPC sensitization. Treatment reported: therapeutic diphenylcyclopropenone sensitization with weekly scalp DPC. This material consisted of whole blood, taken in connection with sensitization to the hapten diphenylcyclopropenone (DPC). The receptors shown here come from a woman younger than 35 with alopecia areata. Some clones in this sample may be carry-over from other donors' samples.

Note on this clonotype: Its ends do not fully match the called genes, so a read error is possible. J is TRBJ2-3 and V is TRBV6-5; 8 bases match TRBD2. The CDR3 runs to 17 residues. Germline CDR1 MNHEY, CDR2 SVGAGI. CDR3 nucleotide sequence: TGTGCCAACAGTTACGACTTACCAGCGGGGGAGACAGATACGCAGTATTTT. Translation: CANSYDLPAGETDTQYF.

The chain employs TRBV27 and TRBJ2-1; TRBD2 aligns across 7 bases. CDR3 length: 14 amino acids. Unmatched junction bases numbered 8, after V lost 10 bases and J lost 2 bases. Germline CDR1 is MNHEY and CDR2 is SMNVEV (reference sequence). CDR3 region: CATTVGGAYNEQFF. The DNA of the CDR3 is TGTGCCACCACTGTGGGGGGGGCCTACAATGAGCAGTTCTTC.

This clonotype was observed at least ten times. This rearrangement joins TRBV29-1 to TRBJ2-1; D possibly matches TRBD1 or TRBD2 (5 bases each). This CDR3 spans 13 amino acids. Trimming removed 1 base from V and 8 bases from J, with 12 bases in between. Germline V gives CDR1 SQVTM, CDR2 ANQGSEA. CDR3 loop: CSVEGGTTDEQFF. The CDR3 coding sequence is TGCAGCGTTGAAGGGGGGACGACGGATGAGCAGTTCTTC.

The chain couples TRBV6-6 to TRBJ2-7; D unresolved. This CDR3 is 11 amino acids long. Germline assignment: CDR1 MNHNY and CDR2 SVGAGI (reference sequence). The germline V and J ends were trimmed by 10 bases and 6 bases, with 13 bases remaining between them. CDR3 in amino acids: CATSKSLEQYF. The CDR3 DNA sequence: TGTGCCACCTCCAAATCCCTCGAGCAGTACTTC.

This clonotype has only a few counts. The chain recombines TRBV7-9 with TRBJ2-3, with D perhaps assigned TRBD1 or TRBD2 (5 bases each). V lost 3 bases, J lost 4 bases, and 11 bases lay in between. The CDR3 contains 14 residues. Germline CDR1 SEHNR, CDR2 FQNEAQ (reference sequence). Here the CDR3 DNA reads TGTGCCAGCAGCTTGGCAGGGAGTGCAGATACGCAGTATTTT. This sequence encodes CASSLAGSADTQYF. The full variable domain, rest sourced from reference TRBV7-9 and TRBJ2-3, is DTGVSQNPRHKITKRGQNVTFRCDPISEHNRLYWYRQTLGQGPEFLTYFQNEAQLEKSRLLSDRFSAERPKGSFSTLEIQRTEQGDSAMYLCASSLAGSADTQYFGPGTRLTVL.

This clonotype was seen ten or more times. The chain is built from TRBV6-2 or TRBV6-3 and TRBJ2-2, with TRBD1 identical over 9 bases. Germline V gene sequence: CDR1 MNHEY, CDR2 SVGEGT. The V and J ends lost 5 bases and 4 bases, in that order; junction bases with no gene match: 5. This CDR3 spans 15 amino acids. Here the CDR3 DNA reads TGTGCCAGCAGTCCCGGGACAGGGTTCACCGGGGAGCTGTTTTTT. Protein product: CASSPGTGFTGELFF.

V usage is TRBV29-1 and J usage is TRBJ1-1; no reliable D call. Germline V gene lookup returns CDR1 SQVTM and CDR2 ANQGSEA. V lost 5 bases and J 0 bases, leaving 7 bases between the germline ends. The CDR3 runs 12 residues. CDR3 in amino acids: CSVLGMNTEAFF. CDR3 bases: TGCAGCGTTTTAGGTATGAACACTGAAGCTTTCTTT.

This clonotype has at least ten counts. V is TRBV3-1 and J is TRBJ2-3; 13 bases agree with TRBD2. CDR1 is LGHDT and CDR2 is YNNKEL in the germline V gene (reference sequence). The CDR3 is made up of 16 amino acids. With 0 bases clipped from V and 5 bases from J, the junction kept 2 bases outside the gene matches. DNA of the CDR3: TGTGCCAGCAGCCAAGAGACTAGCGGGGGGAAAGATACGCAGTATTTT. This translates into CASSQETSGGKDTQYF.

This clonotype was seen a handful of times. The V gene is TRBV6-6, the J gene TRBJ1-1, with D unresolved. The germline V and J ends were trimmed by 6 bases and 7 bases, with 9 bases remaining between them. Per the germline V gene, CDR1 is MNHNY and CDR2 is SVGAGI (reference sequence). The CDR3 totals 11 residues. As DNA, the CDR3 is TGTGCCAGCAGGTGGACGGATGAAGCTTTCTTT. It specifies CASRWTDEAFF.

In this sample, this clonotype turned up a few times. J is TRBJ2-1 and V is TRBV4-3; possible D gene TRBD2, 6 bases. CDR3 length: 15 residues. Per the germline V gene, CDR1 is LGHNA and CDR2 is YSLEER. The V end lost 11 bases, the J end lost 0 bases, and 17 bases lay between the germline ends. The CDR3 region has the DNA TGCGCCGGGGGACTTTTGGGGAGCTCCTACAATGAGCAGTTCTTC. Amino acids: CAGGLLGSSYNEQFF.

This clonotype was counted a few times. The V and J genes are TRBV6-2 or TRBV6-3 and TRBJ2-5; maybe TRBD2 (6 bases). V was trimmed by 8 bases and J by 4 bases, leaving 14 bases between them. Germline CDR1 reads MNHEY; CDR2 reads SVGEGT. The CDR3 runs 13 residues. The CDR3 here is CASPPWGGETQYF. The CDR3 DNA sequence: TGTGCCAGCCCACCGTGGGGAGGAGAGACCCAGTACTTC.

This clonotype has a handful of counts. The chain employs TRBV6-6 and TRBJ2-3; D is undetermined. Germline values: CDR1 MNHNY, CDR2 SVGAGI (reference sequence). The CDR3 is 13 amino acids. The V gene lost 7 bases and the J gene lost 2 bases, with 10 bases spanning the gap. This chain's CDR3 is CASKSDSTDTQYF. CDR3 coding DNA: TGTGCCAGCAAGAGTGACTCCACAGATACGCAGTATTTT.

CDR3 bases: TGTGCCAGCAGCTTAGTTGGGGAAAACTACGAGCAGTACTTC. Residues: CASSLVGENYEQYF. The chain recombines TRBV7-9 with TRBJ2-7, with D unresolved. Germline CDR1 is SEHNR and CDR2 is FQNEAQ (reference sequence). With 1 base removed from V and 3 bases from J, the gap between germline ends came to 10 bases. This CDR3 region has 14 residues.